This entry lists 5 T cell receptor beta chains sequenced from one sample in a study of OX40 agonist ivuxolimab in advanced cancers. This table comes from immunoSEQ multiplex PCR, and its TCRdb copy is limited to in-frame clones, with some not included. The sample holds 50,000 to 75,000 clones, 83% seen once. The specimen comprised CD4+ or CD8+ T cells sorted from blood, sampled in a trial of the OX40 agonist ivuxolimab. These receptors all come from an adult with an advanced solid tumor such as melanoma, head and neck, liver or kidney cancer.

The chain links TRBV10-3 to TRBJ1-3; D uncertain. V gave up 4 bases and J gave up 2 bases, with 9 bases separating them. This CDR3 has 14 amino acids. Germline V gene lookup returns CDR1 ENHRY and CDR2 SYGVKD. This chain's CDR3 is CAISVRKTGNTIYF. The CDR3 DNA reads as TGTGCCATCAGTGTAAGAAAAACTGGAAACACCATATATTTT.

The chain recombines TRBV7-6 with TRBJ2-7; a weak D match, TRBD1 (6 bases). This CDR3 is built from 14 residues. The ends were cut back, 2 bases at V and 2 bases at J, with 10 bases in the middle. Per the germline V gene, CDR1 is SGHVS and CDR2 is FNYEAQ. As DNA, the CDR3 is TGTGCCAGCAGCTTAAAGGACAGCCCCTACGAGCAGTACTTC. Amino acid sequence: CASSLKDSPYEQYF. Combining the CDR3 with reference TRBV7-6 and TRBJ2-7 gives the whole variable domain GAGVSQSPRYKVTKRGQDVALRCDPISGHVSLYWYRQALGQGPEFLTYFNYEAQQDKSGLPNDRFSAERPEGSISTLTIQRTEQRDSAMYRCASSLKDSPYEQYFGPGTRLTVT.

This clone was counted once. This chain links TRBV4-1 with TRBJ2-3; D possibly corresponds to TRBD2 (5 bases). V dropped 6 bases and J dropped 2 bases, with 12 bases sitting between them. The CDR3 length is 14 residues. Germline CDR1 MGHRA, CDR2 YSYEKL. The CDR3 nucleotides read TGCGCCAGCAGTATCAGGCGGGCCACAGATACGCAGTATTTT. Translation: CASSIRRATDTQYF.

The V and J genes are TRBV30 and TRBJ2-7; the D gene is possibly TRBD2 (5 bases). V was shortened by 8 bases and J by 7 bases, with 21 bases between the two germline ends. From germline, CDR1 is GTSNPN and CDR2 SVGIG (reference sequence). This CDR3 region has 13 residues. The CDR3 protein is CARSRGQNREQYF. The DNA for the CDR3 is TGTGCCCGCTCACGGGGTCAAAACCGGGAGCAGTACTTC.

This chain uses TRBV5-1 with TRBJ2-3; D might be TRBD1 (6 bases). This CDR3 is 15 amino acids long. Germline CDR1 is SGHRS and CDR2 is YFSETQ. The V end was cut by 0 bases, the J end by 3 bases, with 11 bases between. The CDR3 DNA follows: TGCGCCAGCAGCTTGGACCAGGGGTCTACAGATACGCAGTATTTT. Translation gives CASSLDQGSTDTQYF.